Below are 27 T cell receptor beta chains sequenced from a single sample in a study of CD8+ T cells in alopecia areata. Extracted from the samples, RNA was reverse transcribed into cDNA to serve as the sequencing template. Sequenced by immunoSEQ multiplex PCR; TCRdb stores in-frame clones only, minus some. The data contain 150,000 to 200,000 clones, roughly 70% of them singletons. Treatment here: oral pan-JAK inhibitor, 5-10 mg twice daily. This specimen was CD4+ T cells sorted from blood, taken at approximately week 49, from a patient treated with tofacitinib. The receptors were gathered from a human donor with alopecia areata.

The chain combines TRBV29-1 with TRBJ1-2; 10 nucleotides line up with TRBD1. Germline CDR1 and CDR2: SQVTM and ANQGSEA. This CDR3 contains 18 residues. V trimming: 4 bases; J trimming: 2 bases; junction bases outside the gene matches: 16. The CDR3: CSVGGTGEVVVGNYGYTF. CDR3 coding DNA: TGCAGCGTTGGCGGGACAGGGGAAGTGGTTGTCGGGAACTATGGCTACACCTTC.

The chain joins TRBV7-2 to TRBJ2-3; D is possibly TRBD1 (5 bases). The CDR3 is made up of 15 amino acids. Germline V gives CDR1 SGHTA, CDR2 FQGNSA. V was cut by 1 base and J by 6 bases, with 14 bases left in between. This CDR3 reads CASSLVSGIVDTQYF. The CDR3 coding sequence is TGTGCCAGCAGCTTAGTGTCAGGGATAGTGGATACGCAGTATTTT.

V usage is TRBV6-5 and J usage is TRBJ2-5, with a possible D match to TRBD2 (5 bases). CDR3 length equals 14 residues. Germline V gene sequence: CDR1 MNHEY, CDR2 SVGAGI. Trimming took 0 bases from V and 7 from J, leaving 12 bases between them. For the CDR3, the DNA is TGTGCCAGCAGTTACTCGGAGGCTCCAGGGACCCAGTACTTC. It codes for CASSYSEAPGTQYF.

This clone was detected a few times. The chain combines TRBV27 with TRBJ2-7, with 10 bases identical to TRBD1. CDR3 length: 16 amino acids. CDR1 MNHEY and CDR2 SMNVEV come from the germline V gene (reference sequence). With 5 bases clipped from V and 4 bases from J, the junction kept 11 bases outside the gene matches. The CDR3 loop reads CASSTRQGALIYEQYF. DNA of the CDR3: TGTGCCAGCAGTACTAGACAGGGGGCCCTTATTTACGAGCAGTACTTC.

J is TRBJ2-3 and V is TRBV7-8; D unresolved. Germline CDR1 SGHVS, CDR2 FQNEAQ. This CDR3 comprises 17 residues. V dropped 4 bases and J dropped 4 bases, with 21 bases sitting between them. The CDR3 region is CASSSSYSRLLADTQYF. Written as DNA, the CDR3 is TGTGCCAGCAGCTCCTCCTACTCTAGACTTTTGGCAGATACGCAGTATTTT.

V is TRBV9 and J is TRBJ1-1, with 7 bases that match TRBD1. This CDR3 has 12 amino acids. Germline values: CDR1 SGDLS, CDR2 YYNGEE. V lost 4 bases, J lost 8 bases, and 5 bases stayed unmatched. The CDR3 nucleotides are TGTGCCAGCAGCCCCATGACAGGGGAAGCTTTCTTT. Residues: CASSPMTGEAFF.

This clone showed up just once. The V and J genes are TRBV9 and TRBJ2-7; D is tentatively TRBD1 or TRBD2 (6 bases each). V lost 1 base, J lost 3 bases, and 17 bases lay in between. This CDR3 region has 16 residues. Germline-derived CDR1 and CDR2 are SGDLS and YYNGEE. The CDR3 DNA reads TGTGCCAGCAGCGTACAGGCGGGACAAGCCTACTACGAGCAGTACTTC. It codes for CASSVQAGQAYYEQYF.

The CDR3 bases are TGTGCCAGCAGTTACGCCGGCTCCTATGGCTACACCTTC. Amino acids: CASSYAGSYGYTF. The V and J genes are TRBV6-6 and TRBJ1-2; no definite D call. Trimming removed 2 bases from V and 4 bases from J, with 8 bases in between. The CDR3 has 13 amino acids. The germline V gene encodes CDR1 MNHNY and CDR2 SVGAGI (reference sequence).

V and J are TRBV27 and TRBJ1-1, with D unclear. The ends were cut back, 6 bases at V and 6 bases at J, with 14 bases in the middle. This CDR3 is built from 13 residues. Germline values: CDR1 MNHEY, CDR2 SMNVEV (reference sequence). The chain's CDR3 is CASSRSNWPEAFF. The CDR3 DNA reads TGTGCCAGCAGCCGGAGCAATTGGCCTGAAGCTTTCTTT.

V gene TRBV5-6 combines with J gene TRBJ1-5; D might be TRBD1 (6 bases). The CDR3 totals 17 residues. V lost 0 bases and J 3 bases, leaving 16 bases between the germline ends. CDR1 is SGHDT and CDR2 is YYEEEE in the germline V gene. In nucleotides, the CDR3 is TGTGCCAGCAGCTTGGGGCCGGACAGCGCTACCAATCAGCCCCAGCATTTT. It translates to CASSLGPDSATNQPQHF. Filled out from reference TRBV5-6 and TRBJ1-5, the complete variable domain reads DAGVTQSPTHLIKTRGQQVTLRCSPKSGHDTVSWYQQALGQGPQFIFQYYEEEERQRGNFPDRFSGHQFPNYSSELNVNALLLGDSALYLCASSLGPDSATNQPQHFGDGTRLSIL.

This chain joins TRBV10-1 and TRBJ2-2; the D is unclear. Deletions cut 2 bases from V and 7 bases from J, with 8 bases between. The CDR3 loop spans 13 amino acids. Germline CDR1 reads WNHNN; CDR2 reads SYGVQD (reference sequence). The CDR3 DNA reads TGCGCCAGCAGTGAGACGTCCCGCGGGGAGCTGTTTTTT. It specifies CASSETSRGELFF.

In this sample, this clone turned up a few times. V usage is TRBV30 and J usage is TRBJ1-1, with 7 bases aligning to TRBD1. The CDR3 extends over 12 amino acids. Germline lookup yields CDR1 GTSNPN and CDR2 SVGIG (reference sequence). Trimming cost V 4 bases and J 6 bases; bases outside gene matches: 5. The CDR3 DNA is TGTGCCTGGAAACCAGGGGGGGCTGAAGCTTTCTTT. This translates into CAWKPGGAEAFF.

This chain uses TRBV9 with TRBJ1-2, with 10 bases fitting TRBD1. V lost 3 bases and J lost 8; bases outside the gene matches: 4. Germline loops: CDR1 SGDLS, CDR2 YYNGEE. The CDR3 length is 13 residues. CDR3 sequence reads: CASSGWTGGGYTF. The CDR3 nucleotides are TGTGCCAGCAGCGGATGGACAGGGGGAGGCTACACCTTC.

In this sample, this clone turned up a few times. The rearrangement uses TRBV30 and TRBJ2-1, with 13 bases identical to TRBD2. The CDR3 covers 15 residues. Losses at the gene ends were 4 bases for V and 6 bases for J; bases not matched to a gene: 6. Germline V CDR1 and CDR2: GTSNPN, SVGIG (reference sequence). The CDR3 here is CAWNPGLAGFNEQFF. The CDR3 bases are TGTGCCTGGAATCCGGGACTAGCGGGGTTCAATGAGCAGTTCTTC. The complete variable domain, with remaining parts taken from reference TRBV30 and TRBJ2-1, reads SQTIHQWPATLVQPVGSPLSLECTVEGTSNPNLYWYRQAAGRGLQLLFYSVGIGQISSEVPQNLSASRPQDRQFILSSKKLLLSDSGFYLCAWNPGLAGFNEQFFGPGTRLTVL.

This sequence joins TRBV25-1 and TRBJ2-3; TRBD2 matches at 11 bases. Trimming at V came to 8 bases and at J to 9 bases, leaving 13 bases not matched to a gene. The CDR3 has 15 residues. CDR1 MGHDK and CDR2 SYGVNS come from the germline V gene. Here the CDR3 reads CASGETSGEGKTQYF. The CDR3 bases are TGTGCCAGCGGGGAGACTAGCGGGGAAGGAAAGACGCAGTATTTT.

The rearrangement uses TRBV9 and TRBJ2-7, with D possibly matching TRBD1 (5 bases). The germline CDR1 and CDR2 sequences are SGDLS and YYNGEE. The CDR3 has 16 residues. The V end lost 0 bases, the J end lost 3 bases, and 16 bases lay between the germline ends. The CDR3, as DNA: TGTGCCAGCAGCGTAGGATGGGCCCAGGGCCTCTACGAGCAGTACTTC. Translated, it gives CASSVGWAQGLYEQYF.

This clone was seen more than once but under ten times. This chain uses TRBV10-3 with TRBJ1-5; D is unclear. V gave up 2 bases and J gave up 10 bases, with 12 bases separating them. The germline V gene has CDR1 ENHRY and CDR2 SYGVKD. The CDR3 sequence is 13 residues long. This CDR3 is CAISEARHLPQHF. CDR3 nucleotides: TGTGCCATCAGTGAGGCCCGACACCTACCCCAGCATTTT.

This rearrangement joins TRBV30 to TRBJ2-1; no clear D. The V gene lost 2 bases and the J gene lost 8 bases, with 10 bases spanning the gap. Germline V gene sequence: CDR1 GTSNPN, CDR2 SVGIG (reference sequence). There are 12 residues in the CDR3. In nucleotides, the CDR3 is TGTGCCTGGAGTTCGGGCGTGGATGAGCAGTTCTTC. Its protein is CAWSSGVDEQFF.

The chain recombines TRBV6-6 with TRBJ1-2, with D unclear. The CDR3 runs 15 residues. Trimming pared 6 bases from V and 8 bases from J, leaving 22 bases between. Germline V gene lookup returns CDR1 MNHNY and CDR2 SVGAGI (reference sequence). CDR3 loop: CASSWPLGGEGGYTF. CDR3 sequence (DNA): TGTGCCAGCAGCTGGCCTCTGGGCGGTGAAGGGGGCTACACCTTC.

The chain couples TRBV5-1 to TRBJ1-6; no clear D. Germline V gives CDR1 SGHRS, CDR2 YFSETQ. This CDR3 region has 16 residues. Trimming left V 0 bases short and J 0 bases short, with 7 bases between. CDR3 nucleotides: TGCGCCAGCAGCTTGGGCAGGAGCTCCTATAATTCACCCCTCCACTTT. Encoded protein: CASSLGRSSYNSPLHF.

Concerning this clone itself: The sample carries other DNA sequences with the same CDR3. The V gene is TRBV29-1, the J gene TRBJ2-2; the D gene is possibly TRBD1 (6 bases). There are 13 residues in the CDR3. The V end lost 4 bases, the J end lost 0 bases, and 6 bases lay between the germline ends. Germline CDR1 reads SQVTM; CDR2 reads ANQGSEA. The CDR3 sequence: CSVGQANTGELFF. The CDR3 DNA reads TGCAGCGTTGGACAGGCGAACACCGGGGAGCTGTTTTTT.

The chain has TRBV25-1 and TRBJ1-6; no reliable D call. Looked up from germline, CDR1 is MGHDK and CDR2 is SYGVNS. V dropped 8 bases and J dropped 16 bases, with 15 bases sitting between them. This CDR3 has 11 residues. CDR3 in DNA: TGTGCCAGCTCGAACAGTGAATCTCTCCACTTT. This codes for CASSNSESLHF.

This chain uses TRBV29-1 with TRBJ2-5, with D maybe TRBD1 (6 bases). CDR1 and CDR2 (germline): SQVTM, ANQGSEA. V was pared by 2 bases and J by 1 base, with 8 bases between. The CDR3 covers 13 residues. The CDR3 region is CSVENRAQETQYF. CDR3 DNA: TGCAGCGTTGAAAACAGGGCCCAAGAGACCCAGTACTTC.

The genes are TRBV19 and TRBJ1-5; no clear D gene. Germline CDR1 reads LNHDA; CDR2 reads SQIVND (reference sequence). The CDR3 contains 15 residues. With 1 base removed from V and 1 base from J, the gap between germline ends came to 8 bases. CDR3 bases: TGTGCCAGTAGTATAGGGGGAGGGAGCAATCAGCCCCAGCATTTT. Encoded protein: CASSIGGGSNQPQHF.

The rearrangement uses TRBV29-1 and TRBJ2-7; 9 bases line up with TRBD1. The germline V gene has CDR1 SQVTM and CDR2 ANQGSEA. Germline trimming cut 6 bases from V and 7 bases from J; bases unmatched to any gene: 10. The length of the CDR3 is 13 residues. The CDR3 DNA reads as TGCAGCGTCGGGGACAGGGCAGCTAGTGAGCAGTACTTC. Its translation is CSVGDRAASEQYF.

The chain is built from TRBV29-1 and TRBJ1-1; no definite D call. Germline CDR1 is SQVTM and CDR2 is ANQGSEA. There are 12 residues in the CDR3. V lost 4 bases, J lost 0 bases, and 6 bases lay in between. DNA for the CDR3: TGCAGCGTTGGTGGGGTGAACACTGAAGCTTTCTTT. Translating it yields CSVGGVNTEAFF. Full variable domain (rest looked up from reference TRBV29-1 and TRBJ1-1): SAVISQKPSRDICQRGTSLTIQCQVDSQVTMMFWYRQQPGQSLTLIATANQGSEATYESGFVIDKFPISRPNLTFSTLTVSNMSPEDSSIYLCSVGGVNTEAFFGQGTRLTVV.

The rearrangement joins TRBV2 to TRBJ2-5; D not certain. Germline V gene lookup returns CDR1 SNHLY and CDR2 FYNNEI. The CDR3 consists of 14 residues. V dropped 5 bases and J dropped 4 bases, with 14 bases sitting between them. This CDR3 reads CASSPPGLGETQYF. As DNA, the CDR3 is TGTGCCAGCAGTCCCCCCGGGTTAGGAGAGACCCAGTACTTC.